The 18 T cell receptor beta chains below were found in one sample sequenced in a study of PD-1 blockade in classical Hodgkin lymphoma (dated by TCRdb to about 2020). The receptor library was made with the immunoSEQ multiplex PCR assay. Entries here come from immuneACCESS through TCRdb and include only in-frame sequences with V and J called. Some clones fail to appear in such tables; in the studies checked, an unresolved V gene covers under half of the shortfall, and the cause of the remainder is unknown. Across this sample there are 40,000 to 50,000 clones, with 70% to 90% seen only once. Just over 5.5% of the sample lies in the top ten. This specimen's time point label, per the study, means: cycle 2 day 1 (C2D1) of nivolumab. Relapse after autologous stem cell transplantation had occurred in all trial patients, and cohorts A, B and C were distinguished by prior brentuximab vedotin exposure. The sequenced sample was peripheral blood mononuclear cells (PBMCs), obtained before the second cycle of nivolumab. Receptor source: a human donor with classical Hodgkin lymphoma.

This clone is medium-sized by share. The chain is built from TRBV27 and TRBJ1-2; possibly TRBD1 for D (5 bases). There are 14 residues in the CDR3. Germline V lookup: CDR1 MNHEY, CDR2 SMNVEV (reference sequence). V was cut by 5 bases and J by 6 bases, with 16 bases left in between. The CDR3 loop reads CASSPSTAAHGYTF. The CDR3 nucleotides are TGTGCCAGCAGTCCCTCGACAGCTGCTCATGGCTACACCTTC.

The rearrangement links TRBV28 to TRBJ1-5; D unclear. Germline CDR1 and CDR2: MDHEN and SYDVKM. The CDR3 is 13 residues long. V lost 6 bases and J lost 6, with 12 bases in between. The CDR3 DNA sequence: TGTGCCAGCAGCCGAGACTCCGGTCAGCCCCAGCATTTT. It codes for CASSRDSGQPQHF.

V is TRBV2 and J is TRBJ1-1; D uncertain. Germline V lookup: CDR1 SNHLY, CDR2 FYNNEI. The V end was cut by 3 bases, the J end by 0 bases, with 2 bases between. The CDR3 extends over 12 amino acids. The CDR3 DNA is TGTGCCAGCAGTGAGGTGAACACTGAAGCTTTCTTT. Its protein is CASSEVNTEAFF.

This chain links TRBV11-2 with TRBJ2-3; 14 bases line up with TRBD2. CDR3 size: 15 residues. Germline V gives CDR1 SGHAT, CDR2 FQNNGV. Trimming cost V 5 bases and J 4 bases; bases outside gene matches: 2. CDR3 sequence reads: CASSQGLAGADTQYF. CDR3 sequence (DNA): TGTGCCAGCAGCCAGGGACTAGCGGGAGCAGATACGCAGTATTTT.

The chain carries TRBV7-2 and TRBJ2-5, with D maybe TRBD2 (6 bases). This CDR3 comprises 15 residues. Trimming removed 1 base from V and 3 bases from J, with 12 bases in between. Germline V gene lookup returns CDR1 SGHTA and CDR2 FQGNSA. In DNA form, the CDR3 reads TGTGCCAGCAGCTTAGTAGCGGATGGAAAAGAGACCCAGTACTTC. Amino acids: CASSLVADGKETQYF.

This clone is a singleton in its sample. The chain is built from TRBV5-1 and TRBJ2-7; maybe TRBD1 (5 bases). Between the trimmed V and J ends, which lost 3 bases and 0 bases, there was a span of 16 bases. The germline V gene has CDR1 SGHRS and CDR2 YFSETQ. CDR3 length equals 16 residues. Here the CDR3 DNA reads TGCGCCAGCAGCTGGACCGCCAGGGCTAGCTCCTACGAGCAGTACTTC. This codes for CASSWTARASSYEQYF. The whole variable domain, remainder taken from reference TRBV5-1 and TRBJ2-7, is KAGVTQTPRYLIKTRGQQVTLSCSPISGHRSVSWYQQTPGQGLQFLFEYFSETQRNKGNFPGRFSGRQFSNSRSEMNVSTLELGDSALYLCASSWTARASSYEQYFGPGTRLTVT.

The chain has TRBV7-2 and TRBJ1-6, with D possibly TRBD1 on 5 matching bases. Germline V gene lookup returns CDR1 SGHTA and CDR2 FQGNSA. The CDR3 totals 15 residues. Trimming removed 5 bases from V and 7 bases from J, with 15 bases in between. The CDR3 loop reads CASSPLGAVNSPLHF. In DNA form, the CDR3 reads TGTGCCAGCAGCCCTTTAGGGGCCGTAAATTCACCCCTCCACTTT.

The V gene is TRBV5-1, the J gene TRBJ2-7; weak D call: TRBD1 (6 bases). The CDR3 is 15 amino acids. Germline V CDR1 and CDR2: SGHRS, YFSETQ. The ends were cut back, 0 bases at V and 7 bases at J, with 17 bases in the middle. CDR3: CASSLAGRGRWEQYF. CDR3 nucleotides: TGCGCCAGCAGCTTGGCCGGCAGGGGTCGCTGGGAGCAGTACTTC. The entire variable domain, with the rest obtained from reference TRBV5-1 and TRBJ2-7, is as follows: KAGVTQTPRYLIKTRGQQVTLSCSPISGHRSVSWYQQTPGQGLQFLFEYFSETQRNKGNFPGRFSGRQFSNSRSEMNVSTLELGDSALYLCASSLAGRGRWEQYFGPGTRLTVT.

The count of this clone is one. V gene TRBV11-3 combines with J gene TRBJ2-2; a weak D match, TRBD1 (6 bases). V lost 1 base and J 5 bases, leaving 14 bases between the germline ends. Per the germline V gene, CDR1 is SGHNT and CDR2 is YENEEA. The CDR3 is 16 amino acids. CDR3 sequence: CASSLGGQGRTGELFF. The CDR3 DNA is TGTGCCAGCAGCTTAGGGGGGCAGGGCCGGACCGGGGAGCTGTTTTTT.

V and J are TRBV5-1 and TRBJ2-7, with a possible D match to TRBD1 (5 bases). Germline-derived CDR1 and CDR2 are SGHRS and YFSETQ. The CDR3 is 15 residues long. Trimming pared 0 bases from V and 4 bases from J, leaving 14 bases between. CDR3 bases: TGCGCCAGCAGCTTGGGGCAGGGTTCTTTGTACGAGCAGTACTTC. It encodes CASSLGQGSLYEQYF. Combining the CDR3 with reference TRBV5-1 and TRBJ2-7 gives the whole variable domain KAGVTQTPRYLIKTRGQQVTLSCSPISGHRSVSWYQQTPGQGLQFLFEYFSETQRNKGNFPGRFSGRQFSNSRSEMNVSTLELGDSALYLCASSLGQGSLYEQYFGPGTRLTVT.

The chain has TRBV7-6 and TRBJ2-7, with TRBD1 as a possible D gene (6 bases). With 3 bases removed from V and 5 bases from J, the gap between germline ends came to 17 bases. The V gene's germline CDR1 is SGHVS and CDR2 FNYEAQ. There are 15 residues in the CDR3. For the CDR3, the DNA is TGTGCCAGCAGCTTGAGTACAGGGCAAGGGAACGAGCAGTACTTC. It yields the protein CASSLSTGQGNEQYF.

This rearrangement joins TRBV7-5 to TRBJ1-5; the table's D call of TRBD1 was not tested on the DNA. TRBV7-5 is a pseudogene locus. The CDR3 is made up of 15 amino acids. The CDR3 nucleotides read TGTGTCAGAAGCTTAAGTCACAGTAGCAATCAGCCCCAGCATTTT. It encodes CVRSLSHSSNQPQHF.

This clone has only a few counts. The gene calls are TRBV6-5 and TRBJ1-3; D is unresolved. The CDR3 spans 14 residues. Germline CDR1 MNHEY, CDR2 SVGAGI. V was shortened by 6 bases and J by 0 bases, with 9 bases between the two germline ends. CDR3 in DNA: TGTGCCAGCAGCGCCTTGACCTCTGGAAACACCATATATTTT. It encodes CASSALTSGNTIYF.

This chain joins TRBV27 and TRBJ2-2; the match to TRBD2 covers 9 bases. This CDR3 contains 18 residues. The V and J ends lost 5 bases and 4 bases, in that order; junction bases with no gene match: 14. Germline values: CDR1 MNHEY, CDR2 SMNVEV (reference sequence). The chain's CDR3 is CASSLLGFAGGSTGELFF. The CDR3 DNA follows: TGTGCCAGCAGTCTCCTAGGATTCGCGGGAGGGAGCACCGGGGAGCTGTTTTTT.

The genes are TRBV2 and TRBJ1-6; unclear D gene. The CDR3 extends over 12 amino acids. V lost 11 bases, J lost 8 bases, and 13 bases lay in between. CDR1 and CDR2 from the germline V gene are SNHLY and FYNNEI. This chain's CDR3 is CAGRGDHSPLHF. The DNA for the CDR3 is TGTGCCGGCCGGGGAGATCATTCACCCCTCCACTTT.

The chain uses TRBV28 and TRBJ1-5; 7 bases are a match to TRBD1. The CDR3 has 14 amino acids. Germline V CDR1 and CDR2: MDHEN, SYDVKM. V gave up 5 bases and J gave up 7 bases; unmatched junction bases: 8. CDR3 protein: CASSMTGLRQPQHF. CDR3 coding DNA: TGTGCCAGCAGTATGACAGGGTTGAGGCAGCCCCAGCATTTT.

The V call is TRBV10-3, the J call TRBJ1-1; weak D call: TRBD1 (5 bases). Trimming shortened V by 2 bases and J by 1 base, and 11 bases separated the two germline ends. CDR3 size: 15 residues. Per germline, CDR1 ENHRY and CDR2 SYGVKD. The DNA of the CDR3 is TGTGCCATCAGTGAGGCCGGGACCCCGAACACTGAAGCTTTCTTT. It specifies CAISEAGTPNTEAFF.

The chain recombines TRBV6-5 with TRBJ2-2; TRBD2 agrees at 12 bases. The CDR3 covers 15 residues. Per the germline V gene, CDR1 is MNHEY and CDR2 is SVGAGI. Germline trimming cut 2 bases from V and 8 bases from J; bases unmatched to any gene: 3. DNA for the CDR3: TGTGCCAGCAGTTACAGCGGGACTAGCGGGGGGGAGCTGTTTTTT. This codes for CASSYSGTSGGELFF.